Presented here are 7 T cell receptor beta chains from one specimen sequenced in a study of PD-L1 blockade in urothelial cancer (dated by TCRdb to 2015 to 2018). The protocol used for the library was the immunoSEQ multiplex PCR assay. In its TCRdb copy, this immuneACCESS table keeps in-frame sequences only and misses some clones. Where compared with another copy, unresolved V genes explain less than half of these, and the others have no known cause. This sample gives roughly 20,000 clones in total; 88% of them show up just once. About 4% of the sample is in the top ten clones. The source material was PBMCs, sampled around atezolizumab (anti-PD-L1) treatment. The source of these receptors is a man aged 45-65 years with urothelial cancer.

The rearrangement uses TRBV14 and TRBJ2-2; the D gene is possibly TRBD2 (6 bases). Trimming stripped 1 base from V and 5 bases from J, with 8 bases between. Per the germline V gene, CDR1 is SGHDN and CDR2 is FVKESK. The CDR3 sequence is 14 residues long. The DNA for the CDR3 is TGTGCCAGCAGCCAAGCGGGACTGACCGGGGAGCTGTTTTTT. Translated, it gives CASSQAGLTGELFF.

The rearrangement uses TRBV4-1 and TRBJ2-1, with 12 positions matching TRBD2. CDR3 length: 15 amino acids. Per the germline V gene, CDR1 is MGHRA and CDR2 is YSYEKL. The V and J ends lost 4 bases and 5 bases, in that order; junction bases with no gene match: 3. The CDR3 sequence is CASSPRTSGNNEQFF. In nucleotides, the CDR3 is TGCGCCAGCAGCCCCCGGACTAGCGGGAACAATGAGCAGTTCTTC.

The chain joins TRBV2 to TRBJ2-1; 7 bases align to TRBD1. This CDR3 region has 13 residues. V shed 7 bases and J 6 bases; nucleotides not matched to a gene: 6. Germline V gene lookup returns CDR1 SNHLY and CDR2 FYNNEI. This chain's CDR3 is CASNPTGLNEQFF. The DNA for the CDR3 is TGTGCCAGCAATCCGACAGGGCTCAATGAGCAGTTCTTC.

The chain links TRBV7-6 to TRBJ2-1; TRBD2 agrees at 14 bases. Germline CDR1 and CDR2: SGHVS and FNYEAQ. The CDR3 spans 14 residues. After removal of 10 bases from V and 9 bases from J, the junction contained 8 bases not matched to a gene. The CDR3, as DNA: TGTGCCACGTCGACTAGCGGGAGGGCCACTGAGCAGTTCTTC. This codes for CATSTSGRATEQFF.

The V call is TRBV28, the J call TRBJ2-5; D is uncertain. The CDR3 spans 16 residues. V lost 1 base and J lost 1, with 13 bases in between. Looked up from germline, CDR1 is MDHEN and CDR2 is SYDVKM. As DNA, the CDR3 is TGTGCCAGCAGTTTATCGAATCGTAAGCCCCAAGAGACCCAGTACTTC. Amino acids: CASSLSNRKPQETQYF.

The rearrangement uses TRBV7-2 and TRBJ2-5; no clear D gene. With 1 base removed from V and 5 bases from J, the gap between germline ends came to 14 bases. There are 15 residues in the CDR3. Germline V gene data show CDR1 as SGHTA and CDR2 as FQGNSA. The DNA of the CDR3 is TGTGCCAGCAGCTTAGTTGTAGTCCCCGGGGAGACCCAGTACTTC. This gives the protein CASSLVVVPGETQYF.

This clone is a singleton in its sample. The rearrangement joins TRBV5-6 to TRBJ2-1, with D unclear. CDR3 size: 12 residues. V lost 0 bases and J 10 bases, leaving 8 bases between the germline ends. Germline CDR1 reads SGHDT; CDR2 reads YYEEEE. The chain's CDR3 is CASSLGSAEQFF. The DNA for the CDR3 is TGTGCCAGCAGCTTGGGCAGCGCGGAGCAGTTCTTC.